The clone carrying this TCR beta chain was recorded a few times. Via MiXCR, TCRdb re-called the PCR reads. Seen here are approximately 21,000 clones, about 30% observed once, and the top ten hold under 6.5%. All patients reached thyroid surgery having received no treatment beforehand. The CDR3 loop spans 18 amino acids. After removal of 5 bases from V and 0 bases from J, the junction contained 12 bases not matched to a gene. The germline V gene encodes CDR1 MDHEN and CDR2 SYDVKM. The sample is drawn from a study of metastatic and nonmetastatic thyroid tumors. The material sequenced was tumor tissue. The chain joins TRBV28 to TRBJ2-2; 7 bases align to TRBD2. The TCR comes from a female donor with papillary thyroid cancer or a benign thyroid nodule (not recorded which). Some clones in this sample may be carry-over from other donors' samples. This chain's CDR3 is CASSPSRGGPSNTGELFF. The CDR3 DNA reads TGTGCCAGCAGTCCATCCCGGGGAGGGCCCTCGAACACCGGGGAGCTGTTTTTT.